The rows below give T cell receptor beta chains drawn from one sample of a study of T cells expressing NK-cell markers. TCRdb reprocessed the 5' RACE reads and keeps a single row for each CDR3 protein, giving no DNA. The table for this sample gives about 390,000 distinct CDR3 sequences. Sequencing input: blood T cells: a sorted CD56 or NKG2C T cell subset, CD4+ or CD8+ T cells, or bulk PBMC T cells (not recorded which). The receptors shown here come from a woman aged 50 to 60 in good health. The CDR3 runs from the conserved cysteine through the conserved F or W.

j_call,v_call,cdr3_aa
TRBJ1-4,TRBV7-8,CASSLGPLGEKLFF
TRBJ2-3,TRBV5-6,CASSFPRADTQYF
TRBJ2-5,TRBV29-1,CSATEAGASETQYF
TRBJ2-7,TRBV20-1,CSAHSGTEQYF
TRBJ2-7,TRBV7-2,CASGGTTYEQYF
TRBJ2-1,TRBV21-1,CASSKGAGGAYNEQFF
TRBJ1-1,TRBV13,CASSLRFKGVNTEAFF
TRBJ1-1,TRBV12-3/TRBV12-4,CASRVGRRITEAFF
TRBJ1-1,TRBV30,CAWSKGVGGTEAFF
TRBJ2-7,TRBV20-1,CSASRYKREGSYEQYF
TRBJ2-2,TRBV11-3,CASSLDFGVGELFF
TRBJ2-1,TRBV6-1,CASRMTSGGSGQFF
TRBJ2-1,TRBV5-1,CATSSALGGEQFF
TRBJ2-5,TRBV11-2,CASSLVPSQETQYF
TRBJ2-1,TRBV21-1,CASSKWALTSRLSEQFF
TRBJ2-5,TRBV20-1,CSAMGTREGKTQYF
TRBJ1-1,TRBV5-5,CASSSHASRNTEAFF
TRBJ1-2,TRBV6-5,CASSFLQGVYGYTF
TRBJ2-7,TRBV27,CASSPRGAHEQYF
TRBJ1-2,TRBV5-1,CASSEWDKNYGYTF
TRBJ2-1,TRBV12-3/TRBV12-4,CASSPMSSYNEQFF
TRBJ2-2,TRBV4-1,CASSQLAGGLTGELFF
TRBJ2-7,TRBV20-1,CSARAQGTSGSEQYF
TRBJ2-7,TRBV7-2,CASSFRYSSYEQYF
TRBJ2-1,TRBV24-1,CATSASPYNEQFF
TRBJ2-1,TRBV19,CASSVGQGSYNEQFF
TRBJ2-6,TRBV5-1,CASSLRPNSGANVLTF
TRBJ2-7,TRBV20-1,CSARGLAGASGEQYF
TRBJ1-1,TRBV5-1,CASSSRTDRNTEAFF
TRBJ2-3,TRBV15,CATRHTTYTTDTQYF
TRBJ2-1,TRBV29-1,CSVGGISYNEQFF
TRBJ2-7,TRBV6-5,CASSSRDRDEQYF
TRBJ2-7,TRBV12-3/TRBV12-4,CASTRTDYEQYF
TRBJ2-3,TRBV6-1,CASSEYPETDTQYF
TRBJ2-1,TRBV20-1,CSARDSDRGKNEQFF
TRBJ2-5,TRBV11-2,CASSRSWKETQYF
TRBJ1-2,TRBV24-1,CATSDPGQGDYGYTF
TRBJ2-1,TRBV6-1,CASRGIASNEQFF
TRBJ2-5,TRBV5-1,CASSYGTPQETQYF
TRBJ1-1,TRBV19,CASSVGQHNTEAFF
TRBJ1-2,TRBV12-3/TRBV12-4,CASSLVAGVGYTF
TRBJ1-5,TRBV12-3/TRBV12-4,CASREQGGHQPQHF
TRBJ2-4,TRBV5-6,CASSSPRDRAKNIQYF
TRBJ2-5,TRBV11-3,CASSSPQTKKETQYF
TRBJ2-5,TRBV20-1,CSARPTRGQMVETQYF
TRBJ2-1,TRBV10-1,CASGAPGLAGVTEQFF
TRBJ2-5,TRBV10-3,CATTPGPQETQYF
TRBJ1-4,TRBV3-1,CASSQSGTNEKLFF
TRBJ1-5,TRBV10-3,CAISWDGYNQPQHF
TRBJ2-5,TRBV5-1,CASSSLGIAGADLGETQYF
TRBJ1-1,TRBV7-2,CASTQNFLGANTEAFF
TRBJ2-4,TRBV7-9,CASSTRQGKNIQYF
TRBJ2-4,TRBV3-1,CASSQTGKNIQYF